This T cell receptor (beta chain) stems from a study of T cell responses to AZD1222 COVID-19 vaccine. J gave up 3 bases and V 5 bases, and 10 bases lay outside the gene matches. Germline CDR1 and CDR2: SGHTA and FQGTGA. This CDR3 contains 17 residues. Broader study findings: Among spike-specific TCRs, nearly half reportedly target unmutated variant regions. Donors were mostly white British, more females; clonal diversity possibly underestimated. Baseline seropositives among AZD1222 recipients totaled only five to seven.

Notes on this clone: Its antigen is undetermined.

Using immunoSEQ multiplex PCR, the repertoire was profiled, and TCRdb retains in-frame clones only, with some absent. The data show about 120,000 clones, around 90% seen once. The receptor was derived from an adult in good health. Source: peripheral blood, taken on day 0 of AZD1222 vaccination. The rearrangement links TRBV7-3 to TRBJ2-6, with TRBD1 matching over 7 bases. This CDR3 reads CASSPSLTGSGANVLTF. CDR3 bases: TGTGCCAGCAGCCCGAGCCTGACAGGGAGTGGGGCCAACGTCCTGACTTTC.